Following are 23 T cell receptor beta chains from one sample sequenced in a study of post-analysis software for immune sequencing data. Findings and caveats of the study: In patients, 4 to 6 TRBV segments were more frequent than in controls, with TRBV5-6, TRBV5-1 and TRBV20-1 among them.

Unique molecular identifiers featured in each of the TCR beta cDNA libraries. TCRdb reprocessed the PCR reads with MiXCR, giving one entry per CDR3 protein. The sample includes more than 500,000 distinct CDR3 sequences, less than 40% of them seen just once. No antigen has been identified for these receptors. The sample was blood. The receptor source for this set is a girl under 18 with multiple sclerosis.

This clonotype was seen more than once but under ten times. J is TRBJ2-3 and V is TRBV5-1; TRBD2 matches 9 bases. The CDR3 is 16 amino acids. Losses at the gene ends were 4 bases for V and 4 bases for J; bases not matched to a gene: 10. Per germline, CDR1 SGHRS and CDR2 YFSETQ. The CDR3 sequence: CASSPERGARSDTQYF. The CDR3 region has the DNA TGCGCCAGCAGCCCTGAGCGGGGGGCGAGATCAGATACGCAGTATTTT. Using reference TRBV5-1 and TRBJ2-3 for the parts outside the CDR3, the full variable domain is KAGVTQTPRYLIKTRGQQVTLSCSPISGHRSVSWYQQTPGQGLQFLFEYFSETQRNKGNFPGRFSGRQFSNSRSEMNVSTLELGDSALYLCASSPERGARSDTQYFGPGTRLTVL.

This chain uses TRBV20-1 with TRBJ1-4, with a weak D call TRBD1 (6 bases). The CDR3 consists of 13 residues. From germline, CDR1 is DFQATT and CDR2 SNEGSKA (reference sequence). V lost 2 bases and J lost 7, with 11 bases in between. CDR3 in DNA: TGCAGTGCTAGACCCGACAGGCCTGAAAAACTGTTTTTT. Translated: CSARPDRPEKLFF.

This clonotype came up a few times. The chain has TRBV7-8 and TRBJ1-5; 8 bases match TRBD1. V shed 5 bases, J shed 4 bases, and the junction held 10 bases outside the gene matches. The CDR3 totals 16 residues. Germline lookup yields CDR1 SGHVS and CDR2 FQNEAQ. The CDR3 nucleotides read TGTGCCAGCAGCGCAGACAGGGGAATAGGGAATCAGCCCCAGCATTTT. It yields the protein CASSADRGIGNQPQHF.

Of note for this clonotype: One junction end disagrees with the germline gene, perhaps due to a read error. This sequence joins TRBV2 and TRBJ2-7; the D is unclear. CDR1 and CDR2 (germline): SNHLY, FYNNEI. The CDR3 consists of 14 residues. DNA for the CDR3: TGTACCAGCAGTGAAAAGGTCAGCTCCTACGAGCAGTACTTC. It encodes CTSSEKVSSYEQYF.

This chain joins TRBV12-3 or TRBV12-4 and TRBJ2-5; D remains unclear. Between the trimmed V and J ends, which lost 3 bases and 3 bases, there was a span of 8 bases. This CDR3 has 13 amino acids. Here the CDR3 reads CASSFLTKETQYF. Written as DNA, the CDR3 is TGTGCCAGCAGTTTCCTGACCAAAGAGACCCAGTACTTC.

The CDR3 reads CSVERAPYNEQYF. In DNA, the CDR3 is TGCAGCGTTGAACGGGCCCCCTACAATGAGCAGTACTTC. The gene calls are TRBV29-1 and TRBJ2-7; D is unclear. The V end lost 2 bases, the J end lost 7 bases, and 15 bases lay between the germline ends. The CDR3 is made up of 13 amino acids. The germline V gene encodes CDR1 SQVTM and CDR2 ANQGSEA.

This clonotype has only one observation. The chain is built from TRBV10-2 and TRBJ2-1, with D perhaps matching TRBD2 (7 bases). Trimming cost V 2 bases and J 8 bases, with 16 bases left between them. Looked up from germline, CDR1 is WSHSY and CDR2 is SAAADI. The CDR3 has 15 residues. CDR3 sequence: CASSETVWGGDEQFF. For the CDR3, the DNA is TGCGCCAGCAGTGAGACGGTGTGGGGGGGCGATGAGCAGTTCTTC.

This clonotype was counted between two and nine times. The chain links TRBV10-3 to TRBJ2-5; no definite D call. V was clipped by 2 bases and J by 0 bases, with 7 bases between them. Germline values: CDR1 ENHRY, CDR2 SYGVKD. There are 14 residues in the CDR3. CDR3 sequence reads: CAISEQLNQETQYF. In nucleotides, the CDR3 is TGTGCCATCAGTGAGCAACTAAACCAAGAGACCCAGTACTTC.

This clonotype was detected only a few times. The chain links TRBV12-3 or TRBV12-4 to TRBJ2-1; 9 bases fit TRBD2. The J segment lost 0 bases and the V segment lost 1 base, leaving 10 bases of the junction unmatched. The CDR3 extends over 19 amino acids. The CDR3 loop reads CASSLGLAGIDSSYNEQFF. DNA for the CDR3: TGTGCCAGCAGTTTAGGGCTAGCGGGGATCGATAGCTCCTACAATGAGCAGTTCTTC.

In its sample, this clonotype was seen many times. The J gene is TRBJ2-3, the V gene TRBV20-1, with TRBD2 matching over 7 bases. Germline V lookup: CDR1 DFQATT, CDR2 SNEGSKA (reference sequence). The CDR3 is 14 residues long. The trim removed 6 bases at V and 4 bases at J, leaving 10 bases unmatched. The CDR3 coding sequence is TGCAGTGCAGCCGGACTAGGGGTCGCAGATACGCAGTATTTT. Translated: CSAAGLGVADTQYF.

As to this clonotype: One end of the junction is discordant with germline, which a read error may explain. CDR3 DNA sequence: TGTACCAGCAGCAATTACTACGAGCAGTACTTC. This translates into CTSSNYYEQYF. This rearrangement joins TRBV13 to TRBJ2-7; no firm D call. Germline CDR1 is PRHDT and CDR2 is FYEKMQ (reference sequence). The CDR3 is 11 amino acids.

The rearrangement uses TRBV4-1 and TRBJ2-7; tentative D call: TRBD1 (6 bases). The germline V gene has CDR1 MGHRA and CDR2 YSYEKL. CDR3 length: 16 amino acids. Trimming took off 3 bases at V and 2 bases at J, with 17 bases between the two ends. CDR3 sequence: CASSQDDRFSTYEQYF. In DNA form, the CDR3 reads TGCGCCAGCAGCCAGGATGACAGGTTTTCAACCTACGAGCAGTACTTC.

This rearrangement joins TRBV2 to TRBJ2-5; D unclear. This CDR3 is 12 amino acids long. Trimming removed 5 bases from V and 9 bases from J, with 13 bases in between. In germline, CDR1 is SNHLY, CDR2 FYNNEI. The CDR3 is CASSLGYEAQYF. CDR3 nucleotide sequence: TGTGCCAGCAGTTTGGGGTACGAGGCCCAGTACTTC.

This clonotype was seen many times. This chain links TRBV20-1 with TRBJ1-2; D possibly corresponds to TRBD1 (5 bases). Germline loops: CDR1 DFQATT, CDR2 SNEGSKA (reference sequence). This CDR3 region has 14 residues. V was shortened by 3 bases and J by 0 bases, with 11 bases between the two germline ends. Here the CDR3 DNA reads TGCAGTGCTAGGGGTCCAGGGTCTAACTATGGCTACACCTTC. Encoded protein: CSARGPGSNYGYTF.

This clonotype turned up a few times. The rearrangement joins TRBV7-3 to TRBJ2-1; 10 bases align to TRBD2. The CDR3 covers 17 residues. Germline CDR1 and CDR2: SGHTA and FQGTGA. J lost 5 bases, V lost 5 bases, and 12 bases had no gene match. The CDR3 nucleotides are TGTGCCAGCAGCCCCATGAGGGCGGGACTAGCGAACAATGAGCAGTTCTTC. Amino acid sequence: CASSPMRAGLANNEQFF.

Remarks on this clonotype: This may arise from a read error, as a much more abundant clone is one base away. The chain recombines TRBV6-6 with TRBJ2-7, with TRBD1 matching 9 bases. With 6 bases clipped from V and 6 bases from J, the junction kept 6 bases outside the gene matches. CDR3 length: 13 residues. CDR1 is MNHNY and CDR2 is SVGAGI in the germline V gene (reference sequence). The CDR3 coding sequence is TGTGCCAGCAGCCGGGACAGGGCCTTCGAGCAGTACTTC. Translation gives CASSRDRAFEQYF.

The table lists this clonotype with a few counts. CDR3 in amino acids: CASSQVPQVSYEQYF. As DNA, the CDR3 is TGTGCCAGCAGCCAAGTCCCACAGGTGTCCTACGAGCAGTACTTC. The V gene is TRBV3-1, the J gene TRBJ2-7; tentative D call: TRBD1 (5 bases). Deletions cut 1 base from V and 1 base from J, with 11 bases between. The CDR3 length is 15 residues. Germline CDR1 LGHDT, CDR2 YNNKEL (reference sequence).

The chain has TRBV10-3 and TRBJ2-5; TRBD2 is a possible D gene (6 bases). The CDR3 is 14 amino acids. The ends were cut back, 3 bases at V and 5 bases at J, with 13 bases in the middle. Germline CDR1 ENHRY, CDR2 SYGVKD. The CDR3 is CAISDGGRGETQYF. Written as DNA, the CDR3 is TGTGCCATCAGTGACGGGGGTCGGGGGGAGACCCAGTACTTC.

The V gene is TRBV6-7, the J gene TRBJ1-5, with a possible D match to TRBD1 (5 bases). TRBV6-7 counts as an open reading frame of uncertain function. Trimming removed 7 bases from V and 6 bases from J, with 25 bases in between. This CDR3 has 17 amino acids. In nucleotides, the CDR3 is TGTGCCAGCACCCACGGGGGATTGTTGAGGGGTTCTCAGCCCCAGCATTTT. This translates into CASTHGGLLRGSQPQHF.

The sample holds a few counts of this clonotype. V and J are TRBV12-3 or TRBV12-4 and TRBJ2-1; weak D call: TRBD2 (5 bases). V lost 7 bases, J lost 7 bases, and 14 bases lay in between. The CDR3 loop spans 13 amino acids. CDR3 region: CASKHRGFNEQFF. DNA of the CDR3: TGTGCCAGCAAACATCGGGGTTTTAATGAGCAGTTCTTC.

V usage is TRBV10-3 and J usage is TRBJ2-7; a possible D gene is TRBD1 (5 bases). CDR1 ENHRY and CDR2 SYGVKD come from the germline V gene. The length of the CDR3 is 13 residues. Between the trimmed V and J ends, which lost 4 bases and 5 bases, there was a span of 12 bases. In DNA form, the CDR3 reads TGTGCCATCAGTGTGCCAGGGAACCACGAGCAGTACTTC. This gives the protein CAISVPGNHEQYF.

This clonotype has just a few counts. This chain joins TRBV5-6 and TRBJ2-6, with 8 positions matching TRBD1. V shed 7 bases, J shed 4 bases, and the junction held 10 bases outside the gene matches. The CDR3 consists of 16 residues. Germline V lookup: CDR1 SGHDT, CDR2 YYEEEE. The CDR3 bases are TGTGCCAGCCTCATTCAGGGGGCGTACGGGGCCAACGTCCTGACTTTC. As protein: CASLIQGAYGANVLTF. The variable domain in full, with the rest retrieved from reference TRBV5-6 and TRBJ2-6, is DAGVTQSPTHLIKTRGQQVTLRCSPKSGHDTVSWYQQALGQGPQFIFQYYEEEERQRGNFPDRFSGHQFPNYSSELNVNALLLGDSALYLCASLIQGAYGANVLTFGAGSRLTVL.

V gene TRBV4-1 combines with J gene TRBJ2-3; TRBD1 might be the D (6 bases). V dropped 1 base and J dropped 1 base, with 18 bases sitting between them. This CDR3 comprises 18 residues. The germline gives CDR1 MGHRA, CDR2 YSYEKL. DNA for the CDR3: TGCGCCAGCAGCCAAGCAGACTTGGTGACAGGAGGCACAGATACGCAGTATTTT. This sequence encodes CASSQADLVTGGTDTQYF.